This T cell receptor beta chain was documented in a study of cytomegalovirus exposure and HLA in healthy donors. Notes on this clone: What it binds is unknown.

Points from the study as a whole: Follow-up analysis found HLA locus-dependent TCR association rates, highest for DRB1 and lowest for HLA-C. Solely CMV serostatus was available to characterize immune exposure.

60 Vbeta and 13 Jbeta primers were used in PCR. TCRdb's copy holds only in-frame clones and misses some; the assay was immunoSEQ multiplex PCR. Of around 150,000 clones in the sample, about 80% were seen once. CDR3 length equals 16 residues. V shed 3 bases, J shed 2 bases, and the junction held 10 bases outside the gene matches. Germline V gives CDR1 MNHEY, CDR2 SVGAGI. The chain couples TRBV6-5 to TRBJ2-7; 7 bases are a match to TRBD2. This sequence was found in a woman aged 40 to 50 in good health and CMV-seronegative. Sequenced material: PBMCs. The CDR3 spells CASSYSGGGSAYEQYF. CDR3 nucleotide sequence: TGTGCCAGCAGTTATTCCGGCGGGGGTTCTGCCTACGAGCAGTACTTC.